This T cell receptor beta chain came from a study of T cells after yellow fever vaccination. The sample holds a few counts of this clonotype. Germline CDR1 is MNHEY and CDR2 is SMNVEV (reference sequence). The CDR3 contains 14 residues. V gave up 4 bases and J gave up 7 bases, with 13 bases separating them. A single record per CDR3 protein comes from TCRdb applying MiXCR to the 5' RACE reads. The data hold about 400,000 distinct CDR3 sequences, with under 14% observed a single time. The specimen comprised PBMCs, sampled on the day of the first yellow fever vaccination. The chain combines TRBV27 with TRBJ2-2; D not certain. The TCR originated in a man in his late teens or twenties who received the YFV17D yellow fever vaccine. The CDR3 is CASSYTLGYGELFF. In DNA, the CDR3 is TGTGCCAGCAGTTACACTTTAGGTTACGGGGAGCTGTTTTTT.